Below, one TCR beta chain is given with its context. The length of the CDR3 is 16 residues. Per germline, CDR1 SGHDN and CDR2 FVKESK. The ends lost 4 bases at V and 0 bases at J; junction bases unmatched: 4. The data were obtained in a study of blood T cell repertoires in COVID-19. The repertoire was sequenced with immunoSEQ multiplex PCR; TCRdb's copy has only in-frame clones and lacks some. The data contain 250,000 to 300,000 clones, approximately 90% of them singletons. This TCR was sampled from a woman aged 30 to 39 with active or convalescent COVID-19. V usage is TRBV14 and J usage is TRBJ2-2; 8 positions match TRBD1. Sequenced input: peripheral blood. The CDR3 region has the DNA TGTGCCAGCAGCCGAGGACAGGGTGCGAACACCGGGGAGCTGTTTTTT. Amino acids: CASSRGQGANTGELFF. The full variable domain, completed using reference TRBV14 and TRBJ2-2, is EAGVTQFPSHSVIEKGQTVTLRCDPISGHDNLYWYRRVMGKEIKFLLHFVKESKQDESGMPNNRFLAERTGGTYSTLKVQPAELEDSGVYFCASSRGQGANTGELFFGEGSRLTVL.